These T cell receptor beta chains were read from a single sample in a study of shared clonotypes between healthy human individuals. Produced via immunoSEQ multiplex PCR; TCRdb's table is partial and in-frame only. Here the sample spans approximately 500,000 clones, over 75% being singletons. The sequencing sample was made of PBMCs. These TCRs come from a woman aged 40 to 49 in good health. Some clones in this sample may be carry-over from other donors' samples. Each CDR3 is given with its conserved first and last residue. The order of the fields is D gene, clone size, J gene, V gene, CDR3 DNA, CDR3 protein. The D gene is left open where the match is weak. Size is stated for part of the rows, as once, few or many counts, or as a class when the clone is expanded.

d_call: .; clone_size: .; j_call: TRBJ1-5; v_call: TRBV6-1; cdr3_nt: TGTGCCAGCAGTGAAGCTGGGGGCAATCAGCCCCAGCATTTT; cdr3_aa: CASSEAGGNQPQHF
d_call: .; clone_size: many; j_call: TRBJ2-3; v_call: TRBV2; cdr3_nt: TGTGCCAGCAGTCGCCCGAAAGGGGGCACAGATACGCAGTATTTT; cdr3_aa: CASSRPKGGTDTQYF
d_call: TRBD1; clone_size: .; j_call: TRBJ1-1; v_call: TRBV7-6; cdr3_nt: TGTGCCAGCAGCATTTCAGGGGGTACTGAAGCTTTCTTT; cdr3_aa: CASSISGGTEAFF
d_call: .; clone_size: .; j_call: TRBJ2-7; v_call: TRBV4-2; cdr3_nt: TGTGCCAGCAGCCAAGGTGAACTTGGGGGCTACGAGCAGTACTTC; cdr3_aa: CASSQGELGGYEQYF
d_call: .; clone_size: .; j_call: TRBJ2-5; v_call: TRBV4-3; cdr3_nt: TGCGCCAGCAGTCTCGGGGGTGGAGAGACCCAGTACTTC; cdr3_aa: CASSLGGGETQYF
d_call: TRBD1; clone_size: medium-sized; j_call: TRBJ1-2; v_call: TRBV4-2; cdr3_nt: TGTGCCAGCAGCCACGCCACCCCTGACAGGGTTCCTGGCTATGGCTACACCTTC; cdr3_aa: CASSHATPDRVPGYGYTF
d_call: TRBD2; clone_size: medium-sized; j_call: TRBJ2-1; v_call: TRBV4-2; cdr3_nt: TGTGCCAGCAGCCAAGATGAAGGTAGCGGGAGCAATGAGCAGTTCTTC; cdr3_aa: CASSQDEGSGSNEQFF
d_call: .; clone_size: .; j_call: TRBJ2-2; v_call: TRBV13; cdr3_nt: TGTGCCAGCAGCTTAGCCGGGTACACCGGGGAGCTGTTTTTT; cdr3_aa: CASSLAGYTGELFF
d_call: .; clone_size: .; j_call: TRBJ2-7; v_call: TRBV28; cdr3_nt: TGTGCCAGCAGCCTAGGGTCCCTGGGACGAGCGTACTTC; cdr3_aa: CASSLGSLGRAYF
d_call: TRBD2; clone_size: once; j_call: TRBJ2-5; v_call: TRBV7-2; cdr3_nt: TGTGCCAGCAGTTCTTACCGGGAGGCGGAGACCCAGTACTTC; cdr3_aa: CASSSYREAETQYF
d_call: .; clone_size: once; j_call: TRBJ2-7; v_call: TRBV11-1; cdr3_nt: TGTGCCAGCACCCCCTCTCTAGATCGCGGCGAGCAGTACTTC; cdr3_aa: CASTPSLDRGEQYF
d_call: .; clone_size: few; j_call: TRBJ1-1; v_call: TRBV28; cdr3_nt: TGTGCCAGCAGTTTATCGAGGGGGGGCACTGAAGCTTTCTTT; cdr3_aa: CASSLSRGGTEAFF
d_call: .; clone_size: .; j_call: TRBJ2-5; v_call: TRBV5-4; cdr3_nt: TGTGCCAGCAGCCTACCACGCACGGGACTCCAAGAGACCCAGTACTTC; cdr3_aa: CASSLPRTGLQETQYF
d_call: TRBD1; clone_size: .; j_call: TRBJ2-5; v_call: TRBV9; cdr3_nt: TGTGCCAGCAGCGTGGGGACAGGGTGGGAAACCCAAGAGACCCAGTACTTC; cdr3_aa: CASSVGTGWETQETQYF
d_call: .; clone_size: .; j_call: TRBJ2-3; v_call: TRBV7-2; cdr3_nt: TGTGCCAGCAGCTTATGGAAACCGGATACGCAGTATTTT; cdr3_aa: CASSLWKPDTQYF
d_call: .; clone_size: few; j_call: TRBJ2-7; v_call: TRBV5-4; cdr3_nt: TGTGCCAGCAGCTTTGGGGGACTCTACGAGCAGTACTTC; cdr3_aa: CASSFGGLYEQYF